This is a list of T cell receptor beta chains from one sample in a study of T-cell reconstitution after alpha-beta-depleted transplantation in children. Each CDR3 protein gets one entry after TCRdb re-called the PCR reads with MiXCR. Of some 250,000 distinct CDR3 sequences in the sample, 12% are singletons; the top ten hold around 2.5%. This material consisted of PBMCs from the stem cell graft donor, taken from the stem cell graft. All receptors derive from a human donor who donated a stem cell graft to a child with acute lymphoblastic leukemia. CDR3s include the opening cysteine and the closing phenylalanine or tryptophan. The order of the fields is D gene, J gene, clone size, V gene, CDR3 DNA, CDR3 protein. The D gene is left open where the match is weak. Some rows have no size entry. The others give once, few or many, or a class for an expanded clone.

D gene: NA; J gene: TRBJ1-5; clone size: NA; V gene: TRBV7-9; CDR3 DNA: TGTGCCGTCTCAAGGGCAGGCGATAGCAATCAGCCCCAGCATTTT; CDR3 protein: CAVSRAGDSNQPQHF
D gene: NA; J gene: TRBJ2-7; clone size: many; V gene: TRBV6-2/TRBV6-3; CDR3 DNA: TGTGCCAGCAGTTATCGGCAGCTCTACGAGCAGTACTTC; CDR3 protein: CASSYRQLYEQYF
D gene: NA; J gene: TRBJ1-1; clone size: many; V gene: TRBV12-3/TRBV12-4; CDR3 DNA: TGTGCCAGCAGCCTCTTCAGGTCCCGCGAAGCTTTCTTT; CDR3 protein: CASSLFRSREAFF
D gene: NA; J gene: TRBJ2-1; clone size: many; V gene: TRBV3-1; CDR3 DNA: TGTGCCAGCAGCCAAATGGAGAGTGTTTACAATGAGCAGTTCTTC; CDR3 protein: CASSQMESVYNEQFF
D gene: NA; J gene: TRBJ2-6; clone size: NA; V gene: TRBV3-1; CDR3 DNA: TGTGCCAGCAGCCACGAGCAGGGGATAAGCTCTGGGGCCAACGTCCTGACTTTC; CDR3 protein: CASSHEQGISSGANVLTF
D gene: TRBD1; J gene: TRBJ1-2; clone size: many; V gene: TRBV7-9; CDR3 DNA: TGTGCCAGCAGCCCCTATCGACAGGGGGAAGATCGTGGCTACACCTTC; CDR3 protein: CASSPYRQGEDRGYTF
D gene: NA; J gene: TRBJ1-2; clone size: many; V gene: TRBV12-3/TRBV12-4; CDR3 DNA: TGTGCCAGCAGCCCGACAGCCTATGGCTACACCTTC; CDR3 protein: CASSPTAYGYTF
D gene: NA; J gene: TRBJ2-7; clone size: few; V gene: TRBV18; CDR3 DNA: TGTGCCAGCTCCCCCGAAGTAGCCTACGAGCAGTACTTC; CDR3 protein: CASSPEVAYEQYF
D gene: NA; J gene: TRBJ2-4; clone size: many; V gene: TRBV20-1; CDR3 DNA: TGCAGTGCTAGAATCAAAGGGCTAGCCAAAAACATTCAGTACTTC; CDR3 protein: CSARIKGLAKNIQYF
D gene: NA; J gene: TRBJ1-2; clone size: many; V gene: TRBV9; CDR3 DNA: TGTGCCAGCAGCGTCCACGAAGGGGGGGATGACTATGGCTACACCTTC; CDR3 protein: CASSVHEGGDDYGYTF
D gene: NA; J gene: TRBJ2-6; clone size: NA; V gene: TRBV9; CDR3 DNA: TGTGCCAGCTCAGACAGGCGCACAAGCTCTGGGGCCAACGGCCTGACTTTC; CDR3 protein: CASSDRRTSSGANGLTF
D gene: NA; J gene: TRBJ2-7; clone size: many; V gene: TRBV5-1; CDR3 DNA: TGCGCCAGCAGCACCGGGACGGATCCCTACGAGCAGTACTTC; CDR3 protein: CASSTGTDPYEQYF
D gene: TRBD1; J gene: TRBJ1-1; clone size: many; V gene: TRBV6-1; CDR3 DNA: TGTGCCACCCTAGACAGGGGGGTCAACACTGAAGCTTTCTTT; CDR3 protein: CATLDRGVNTEAFF
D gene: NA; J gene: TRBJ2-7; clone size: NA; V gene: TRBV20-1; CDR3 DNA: TGCAGTGCAACCGGGACACTATCCTACGATCAGTACTTC; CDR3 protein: CSATGTLSYDQYF
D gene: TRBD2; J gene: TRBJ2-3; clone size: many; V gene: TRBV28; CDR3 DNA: TGTGCCAGCAGTTGGACTAGCGGGGAAGACACAGATACGCAGTATTTT; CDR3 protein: CASSWTSGEDTDTQYF
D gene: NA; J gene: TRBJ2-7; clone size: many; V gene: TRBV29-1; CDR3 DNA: TGCAGCGTTGACGTGGACAGTGATTTTGAGCAGTACTTC; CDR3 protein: CSVDVDSDFEQYF
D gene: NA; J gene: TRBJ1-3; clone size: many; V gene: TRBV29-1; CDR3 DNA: TGCAGCGTCGAGGGGGATTGGGGAAACACCATATATTTT; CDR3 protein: CSVEGDWGNTIYF
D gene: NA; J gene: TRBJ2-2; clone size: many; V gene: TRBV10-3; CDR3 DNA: TGTGCCATCAGCATCGACGCGAACACCGGGGAGCTGTTTTTT; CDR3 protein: CAISIDANTGELFF
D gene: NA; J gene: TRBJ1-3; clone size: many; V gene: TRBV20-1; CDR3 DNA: TGCAGTGCTTGGACTACTGGAAACACCATATATTTT; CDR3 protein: CSAWTTGNTIYF
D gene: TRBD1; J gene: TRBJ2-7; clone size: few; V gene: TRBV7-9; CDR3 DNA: TGTGCCAGCAGTCTCGGGACAGGTCCGGGCGAGCAGTACTTC; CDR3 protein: CASSLGTGPGEQYF
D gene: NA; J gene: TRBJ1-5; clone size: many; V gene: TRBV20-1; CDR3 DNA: TGCAGTGCCTCACCGAGGGGAGAGCCCCAGCATTTT; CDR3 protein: CSASPRGEPQHF
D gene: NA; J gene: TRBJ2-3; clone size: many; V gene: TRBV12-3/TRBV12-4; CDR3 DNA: TGTGCCAGCACTTTCTCCAGCGGCCCCACAGATACGCAGTATTTT; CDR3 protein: CASTFSSGPTDTQYF
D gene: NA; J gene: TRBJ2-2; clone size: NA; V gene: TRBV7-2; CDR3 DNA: TGTGCCAGCAGCTGGGAGGTCGGCGGGGAGCTGTTTTTT; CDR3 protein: CASSWEVGGELFF
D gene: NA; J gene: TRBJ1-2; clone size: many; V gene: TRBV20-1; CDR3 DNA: TGCAGTGCTAGCCTCGGGGGTGATGGCTACACCTTC; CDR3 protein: CSASLGGDGYTF
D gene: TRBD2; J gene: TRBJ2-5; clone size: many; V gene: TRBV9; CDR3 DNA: TGTGCCAGCAGCGTAGGAGTAGCGGGGGGCCAAGAGACCCAGTACTTC; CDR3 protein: CASSVGVAGGQETQYF
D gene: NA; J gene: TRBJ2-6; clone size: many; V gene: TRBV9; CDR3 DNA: TGTGCCAGCAGCGTAGGCCCGGGATCTGGGGCCAACGTCCTGACTTTC; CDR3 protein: CASSVGPGSGANVLTF
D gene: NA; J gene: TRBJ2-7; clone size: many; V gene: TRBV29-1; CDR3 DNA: TGCAGCGTTGCCACCGGGACCGACTCCTACGAGCAGTACTTC; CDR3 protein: CSVATGTDSYEQYF
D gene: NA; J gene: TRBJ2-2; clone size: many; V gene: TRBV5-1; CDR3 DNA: TGCGCCAGCAGCTCCCAGGGGAACACCGGGGAGCTGTTTTTT; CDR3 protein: CASSSQGNTGELFF